These T cell receptor beta chains were read from a single sample in a study of CD8 T cells in ankylosing spondylitis. TCRdb re-called the 5' RACE reads with MiXCR, one entry per CDR3 protein. This sample carries around 130,000 distinct CDR3 sequences, 7% of them seen once, and the ten largest clones take 12%. The sample was blood, either unsorted or a sorted T cell fraction (not recorded which). These receptors were collected from a male donor with ankylosing spondylitis or in good health (not recorded which). Both conserved end residues are part of each CDR3. A D gene is named only where the DNA matches it firmly. Clone size appears in some rows only: once, few, many, or a class for an expanded clone.

D	V	size	J	length	CDR3	DNA
NA	TRBV7-6	many	TRBJ1-3	17	CASSLSIQAASGNTIYF	TGTGCCAGCAGCTTAAGTATCCAGGCGGCCTCTGGAAACACCATATATTTT
NA	TRBV5-1	NA	TRBJ1-1	13	CATRTEMNTEAFF	TGCGCCACCAGGACAGAGATGAACACTGAAGCTTTCTTT
TRBD2	TRBV20-1	few	TRBJ2-7	13	CSAEPGLGYEQYF	TGCAGTGCAGAACCGGGACTAGGGTACGAGCAGTACTTC
TRBD2	TRBV29-1	many	TRBJ2-1	14	CSVPGTSGSDEQFF	TGCAGCGTTCCTGGGACTAGCGGGAGCGATGAGCAGTTCTTC
NA	TRBV5-1	many	TRBJ2-1	15	CASSALPSSYNEQFF	TGCGCCAGCAGCGCCTTACCGTCTAGCTACAATGAGCAGTTCTTC
NA	TRBV4-1	many	TRBJ2-2	13	CASSPPGSGELFF	TGCGCCAGCAGCCCGCCAGGGTCCGGGGAGCTGTTTTTT
TRBD2	TRBV7-2	few	TRBJ2-7	17	CASSLARRGGSSYEQYF	TGTGCCAGCAGCTTAGCGAGGAGGGGCGGGAGCTCTTACGAGCAGTACTTC
NA	TRBV12-3/TRBV12-4	many	TRBJ2-1	15	CASSSYRVMVNEQFF	TGTGCCAGCAGTTCCTACAGGGTAATGGTCAATGAGCAGTTCTTC
NA	TRBV7-9	many	TRBJ2-2	15	CASSLGRANTGELFF	TGTGCCAGCAGCTTGGGCAGGGCGAACACCGGGGAGCTGTTTTTT
NA	TRBV12-3/TRBV12-4	many	TRBJ2-1	15	CASSKPSSRHNEQFF	TGTGCCAGCAGCAAGCCTAGCTCTCGCCACAATGAGCAGTTCTTC
TRBD2	TRBV7-9	many	TRBJ2-3	15	CAASSLAVGGDTQYF	TGTGCCGCCTCCTCCCTAGCGGTCGGGGGAGATACGCAGTATTTT
TRBD2	TRBV20-1	many	TRBJ2-7	15	CSARSESGADYEQYF	TGCAGTGCTAGATCAGAAAGCGGGGCCGACTACGAGCAGTACTTC
TRBD1	TRBV6-1	NA	TRBJ2-2	14	CASSRTGSPGELFF	TGTGCCAGCAGCCGGACAGGGAGCCCCGGGGAGCTGTTTTTT
TRBD1	TRBV5-5	many	TRBJ2-3	14	CASSRDRVSDTQYF	TGTGCCAGCAGTCGTGACAGGGTCAGTGATACGCAGTATTTT